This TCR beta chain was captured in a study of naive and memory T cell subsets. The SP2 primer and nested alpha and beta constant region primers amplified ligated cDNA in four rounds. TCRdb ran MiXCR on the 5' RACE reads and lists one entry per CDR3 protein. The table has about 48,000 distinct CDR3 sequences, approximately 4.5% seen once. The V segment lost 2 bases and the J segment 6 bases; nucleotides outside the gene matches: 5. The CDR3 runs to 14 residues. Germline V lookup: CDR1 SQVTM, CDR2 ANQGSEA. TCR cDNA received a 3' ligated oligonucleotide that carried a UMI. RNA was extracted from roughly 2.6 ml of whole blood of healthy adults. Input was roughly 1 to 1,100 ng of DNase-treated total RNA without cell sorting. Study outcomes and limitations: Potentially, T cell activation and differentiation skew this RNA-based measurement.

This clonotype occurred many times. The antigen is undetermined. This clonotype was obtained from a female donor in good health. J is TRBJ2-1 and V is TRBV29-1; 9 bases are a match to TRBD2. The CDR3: CSVESGRTFNEQFF. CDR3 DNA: TGCAGCGTTGAAAGCGGGAGGACGTTCAATGAGCAGTTCTTC.